The clone carrying this T cell receptor beta chain was picked up a small number of times. Antigen unknown. The CDR3 is 14 amino acids. The V end lost 2 bases, the J end lost 5 bases, and 12 bases lay between the germline ends. Germline V gene lookup returns CDR1 SEHNR and CDR2 FQNEAQ (reference sequence). The time point: newly diagnosed GD, antithyroid drugs for less than 3 months. The TCR library was made from RNA extracted from PBMCs. The data derive from a study of regulatory T cells in long-lasting Graves disease. Study findings and constraints: Those with persistent Graves' had less TCR diversity than newly diagnosed patients. Clonotypes that were public and shared totalled fewer than 3,500 in persistent patients versus roughly 1,000 in new patients.

Arm-PCR of CDR3 regions and iRepertoire HTBI primers were the basis on which TCR beta libraries were built. MiXCR, run by TCRdb on the multiplex PCR reads, gives a single entry per CDR3 protein. The data contain roughly 560,000 distinct CDR3 sequences, around 11% of them singletons. This sample also belongs to another study, concerning T cells in Graves' hyperthyroidism and ophthalmopathy. That study reports: Stable Graves' hyperthyroidism meant no ophthalmopathy progression within 18 months. In the blood, most expanded thyroid clonotypes above 0.001 appeared as well.

The chain has TRBV7-9 and TRBJ1-1, with D uncertain. The specimen comprised peripheral blood mononuclear cells (PBMCs), sampled at new diagnosis, from a patient treated with antithyroid drugs. The receptor was isolated from a woman aged 25 to 45 with Graves disease. CDR3 loop: CASSLKGLRTEAFF. DNA for the CDR3: TGTGCCAGCAGCTTAAAGGGTCTTAGAACTGAAGCTTTCTTT. The whole variable domain, filled in from reference TRBV7-9 and TRBJ1-1, reads DTGVSQNPRHKITKRGQNVTFRCDPISEHNRLYWYRQTLGQGPEFLTYFQNEAQLEKSRLLSDRFSAERPKGSFSTLEIQRTEQGDSAMYLCASSLKGLRTEAFFGQGTRLTVV.